The 10 T cell receptor beta chains below were found in one sample sequenced in a study of neurological immune-mediated disorders. TCRdb independently ran MiXCR on the 5' RACE reads; one entry per CDR3 protein. Of about 50,000 distinct CDR3 sequences listed, 10% are singletons. Sequenced material: PBMCs. Receptor source: a man between 65 and 80 years old with HTLV-1-associated myelopathy (HAM/TSP).

The table lists this clonotype with many counts. CDR3 DNA sequence: TGCAGTGCTAGAAAACAGACTTATGGCTACACCTTC. This encodes CSARKQTYGYTF. V gene TRBV20-1 combines with J gene TRBJ1-2; D remains unclear. Trimming took 2 bases from V and 5 from J, leaving 9 bases between them. Germline V CDR1 and CDR2: DFQATT, SNEGSKA (reference sequence). The CDR3 consists of 12 residues.

This clonotype came up many times. The rearrangement uses TRBV7-9 and TRBJ1-3; D gene unclear. Trimming removed 1 base at V and 4 bases at J, with 5 bases between. Germline-derived CDR1 and CDR2 are SEHNR and FQNEAQ (reference sequence). CDR3 size: 13 residues. CDR3: CASSLGVGNTIYF. DNA of the CDR3: TGTGCCAGCAGCTTAGGCGTAGGAAACACCATATATTTT.

This clonotype occurred many times. This chain uses TRBV10-3 with TRBJ2-3; a weak D match, TRBD2 (5 bases). V dropped 6 bases and J dropped 1 base, with 17 bases sitting between them. CDR3 length: 16 residues. The germline CDR1 and CDR2 sequences are ENHRY and SYGVKD. The CDR3 loop reads CAIRDRKGAGTDTQYF. The CDR3 nucleotides read TGTGCCATCAGAGACCGGAAAGGAGCGGGCACAGATACGCAGTATTTT.

This clonotype was counted ten times or more. V gene TRBV4-3 combines with J gene TRBJ2-7; D may match TRBD1 or TRBD2 (5 bases each). V dropped 1 base and J dropped 2 bases, with 15 bases sitting between them. The CDR3 length is 16 residues. Germline V gives CDR1 LGHNA, CDR2 YSLEER. CDR3 in amino acids: CASSQGLSRGAYEQYF. For the CDR3, the DNA is TGCGCCAGCAGCCAAGGTCTCTCGAGGGGCGCCTACGAGCAGTACTTC.

About this clonotype: The germline gene is not matched at one end of the junction; a read error may be the cause. The rearrangement links TRBV18 to TRBJ2-7, with 8 bases aligning to TRBD2. Germline CDR1 KGHSH, CDR2 LQKENI. This CDR3 is 13 amino acids long. In DNA, the CDR3 is TGTGCCAGCTCAGCCGAACGGGGGGGGTTAGCCTCCTTC. This translates into CASSAERGGLASF.

This clonotype was seen repeatedly, ten times or more. This chain connects TRBV7-2 to TRBJ1-1; 9 bases are a match to TRBD1. V lost 7 bases, J lost 5 bases, and 11 bases stayed unmatched. Germline values: CDR1 SGHTA, CDR2 FQGNSA. The CDR3 loop spans 15 amino acids. CDR3 sequence reads: CASIISRDRVTEAFF. Written as DNA, the CDR3 is TGTGCCAGCATCATTAGTCGGGACAGGGTTACTGAAGCTTTCTTT.

This clonotype showed up many times. The chain recombines TRBV5-4 with TRBJ1-2, with D possibly TRBD1 on 6 matching bases. Germline V gene lookup returns CDR1 SGHNT and CDR2 YYREEE (reference sequence). The CDR3 extends over 15 amino acids. The V gene lost 4 bases and the J gene lost 6 bases, with 19 bases spanning the gap. CDR3 coding DNA: TGTGCCAGCAGCCCTGCAGGGCAGGGGCTTAATGGCTACACCTTC. Its translation is CASSPAGQGLNGYTF.

In this sample, this clonotype turned up many times. The gene calls are TRBV7-2 and TRBJ2-3, with 9 bases fitting TRBD2. Germline trimming cut 5 bases from V and 0 bases from J; bases unmatched to any gene: 12. CDR3 length: 18 residues. Germline V gene sequence: CDR1 SGHTA, CDR2 FQGNSA. CDR3 sequence (DNA): TGTGCCAGCAGCCGGGGCCTAGCGGGATTTCGTAGCACAGATACGCAGTATTTT. This sequence encodes CASSRGLAGFRSTDTQYF.

Regarding this clonotype: It may be a read error: a sequence one base away is much more abundant. The rearrangement joins TRBV18 to TRBJ2-5; tentatively, D is TRBD1 or TRBD2 (5 bases each). Germline V gene lookup returns CDR1 KGHSH and CDR2 LQKENI. The CDR3 spans 15 residues. The CDR3 sequence is CTSSSDFGAQETQYF. CDR3 in DNA: TGTACCAGCTCATCGGACTTCGGGGCACAAGAGACCCAGTACTTC.

In its sample, this clonotype was seen many times. V is TRBV5-1 and J is TRBJ2-2; D remains unclear. CDR1 is SGHRS and CDR2 is YFSETQ in the germline V gene. There are 13 residues in the CDR3. Deletions cut 7 bases from V and 5 bases from J, with 12 bases between. The CDR3 is CASLSLGTGELFF. The CDR3 DNA reads as TGCGCCAGCTTGTCCCTCGGGACCGGGGAGCTGTTTTTT.